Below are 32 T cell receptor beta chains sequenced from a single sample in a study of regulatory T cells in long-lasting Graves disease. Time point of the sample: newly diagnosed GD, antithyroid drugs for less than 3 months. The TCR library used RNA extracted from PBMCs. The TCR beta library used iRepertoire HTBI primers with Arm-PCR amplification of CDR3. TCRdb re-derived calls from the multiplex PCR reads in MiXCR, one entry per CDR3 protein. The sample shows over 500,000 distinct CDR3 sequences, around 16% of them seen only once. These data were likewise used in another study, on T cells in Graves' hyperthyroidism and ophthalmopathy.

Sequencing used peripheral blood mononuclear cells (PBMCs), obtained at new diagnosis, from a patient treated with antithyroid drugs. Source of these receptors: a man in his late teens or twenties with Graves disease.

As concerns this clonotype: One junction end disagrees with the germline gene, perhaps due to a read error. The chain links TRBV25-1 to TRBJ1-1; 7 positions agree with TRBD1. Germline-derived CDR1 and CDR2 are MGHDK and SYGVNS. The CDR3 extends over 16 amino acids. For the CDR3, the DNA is TGTGCCAGCAGTATATGGGACAGCTTACAGAACACTGGAGCTTTCTTT. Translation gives CASSIWDSLQNTGAFF.

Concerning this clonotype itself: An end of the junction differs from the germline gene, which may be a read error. CDR3 protein: CASSSVPTGSTEAFF. CDR3 nucleotide sequence: TGTGCCAGCAGCTCTGTGCCCACCGGAAGCACTGAAGCTTTCTTT. This chain connects TRBV5-1 to TRBJ1-1; D is ambiguous. From germline, CDR1 is SGHRS and CDR2 YFSETQ. This CDR3 is 15 amino acids long.

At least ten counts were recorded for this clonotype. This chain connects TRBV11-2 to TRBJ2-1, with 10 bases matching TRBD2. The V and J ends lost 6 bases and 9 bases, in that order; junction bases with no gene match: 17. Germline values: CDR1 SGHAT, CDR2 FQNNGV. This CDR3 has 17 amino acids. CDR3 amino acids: CASRGTLGTSASGEQFF. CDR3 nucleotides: TGTGCCAGCAGGGGAACACTTGGGACTAGCGCTTCCGGTGAGCAGTTCTTC. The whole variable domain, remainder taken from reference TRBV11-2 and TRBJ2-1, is EAGVAQSPRYKIIEKRQSVAFWCNPISGHATLYWYQQILGQGPKLLIQFQNNGVVDDSQLPKDRFSAERLKGVDSTLKIQPAKLEDSAVYLCASRGTLGTSASGEQFFGPGTRLTVL.

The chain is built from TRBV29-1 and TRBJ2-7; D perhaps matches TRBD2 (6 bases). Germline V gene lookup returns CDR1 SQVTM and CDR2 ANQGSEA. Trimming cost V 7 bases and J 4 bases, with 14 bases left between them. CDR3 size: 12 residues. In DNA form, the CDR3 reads TGCAGCGCCCGTTTGGGGACTTACGAGCAGTACTTC. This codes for CSARLGTYEQYF.

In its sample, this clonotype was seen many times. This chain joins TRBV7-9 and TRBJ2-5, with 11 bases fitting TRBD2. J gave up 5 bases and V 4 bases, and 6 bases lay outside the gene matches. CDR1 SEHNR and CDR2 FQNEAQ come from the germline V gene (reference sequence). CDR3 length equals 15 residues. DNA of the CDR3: TGTGCCAGCAGCTATATAGCGGGAGGGCCGGAGACCCAGTACTTC. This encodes CASSYIAGGPETQYF.

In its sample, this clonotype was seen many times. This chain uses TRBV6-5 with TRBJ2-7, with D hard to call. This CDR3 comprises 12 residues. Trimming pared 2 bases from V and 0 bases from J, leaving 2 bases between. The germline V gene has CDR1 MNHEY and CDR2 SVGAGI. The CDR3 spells CASSYHSYEQYF. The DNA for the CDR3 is TGTGCCAGCAGTTACCACTCCTACGAGCAGTACTTC.

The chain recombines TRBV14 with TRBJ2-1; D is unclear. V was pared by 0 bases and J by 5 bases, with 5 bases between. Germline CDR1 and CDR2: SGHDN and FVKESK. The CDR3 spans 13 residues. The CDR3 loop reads CASSQERHNEQFF. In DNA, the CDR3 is TGTGCCAGCAGCCAAGAGCGGCACAATGAGCAGTTCTTC.

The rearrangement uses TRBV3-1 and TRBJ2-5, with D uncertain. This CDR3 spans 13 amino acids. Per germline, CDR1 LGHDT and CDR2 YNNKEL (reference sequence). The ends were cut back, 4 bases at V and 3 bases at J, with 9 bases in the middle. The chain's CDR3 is CASSPGLEETQYF. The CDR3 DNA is TGTGCCAGCAGCCCGGGTCTAGAAGAGACCCAGTACTTC.

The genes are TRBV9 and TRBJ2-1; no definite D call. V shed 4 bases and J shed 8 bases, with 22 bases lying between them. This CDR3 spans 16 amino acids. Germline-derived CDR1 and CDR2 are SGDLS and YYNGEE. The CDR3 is CASSPMGGGPAYEQFF. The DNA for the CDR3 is TGTGCCAGCAGCCCAATGGGTGGCGGCCCAGCATATGAGCAGTTCTTC.

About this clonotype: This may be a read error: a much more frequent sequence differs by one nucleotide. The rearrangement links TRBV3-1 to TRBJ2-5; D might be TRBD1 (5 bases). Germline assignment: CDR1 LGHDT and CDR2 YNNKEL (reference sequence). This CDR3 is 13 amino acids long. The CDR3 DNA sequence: TGTGCCAGCGGCCAAGGGGCTAAAGAGACCCAGTACTTC. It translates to CASGQGAKETQYF.

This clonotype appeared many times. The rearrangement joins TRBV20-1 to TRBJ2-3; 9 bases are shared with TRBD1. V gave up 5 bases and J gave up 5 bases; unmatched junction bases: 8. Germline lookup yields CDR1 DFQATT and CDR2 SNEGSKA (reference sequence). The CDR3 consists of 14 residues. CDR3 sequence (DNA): TGCAGTGCTCCCCCGACAGGGGGGATAGATACGCAGTATTTT. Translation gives CSAPPTGGIDTQYF.

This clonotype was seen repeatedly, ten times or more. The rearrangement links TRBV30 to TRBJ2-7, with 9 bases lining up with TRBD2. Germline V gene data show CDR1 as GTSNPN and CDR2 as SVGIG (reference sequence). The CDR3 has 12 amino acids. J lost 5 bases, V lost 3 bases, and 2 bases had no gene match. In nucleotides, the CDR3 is TGTGCCTGGAGCGCTAGCGGGAACGAGCAGTACTTC. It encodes CAWSASGNEQYF.

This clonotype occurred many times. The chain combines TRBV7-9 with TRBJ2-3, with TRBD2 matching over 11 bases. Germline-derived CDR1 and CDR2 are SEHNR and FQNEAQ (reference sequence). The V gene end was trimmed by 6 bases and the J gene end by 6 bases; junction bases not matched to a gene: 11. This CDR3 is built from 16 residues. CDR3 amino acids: CASSRLVLAGADTQYF. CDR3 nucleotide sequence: TGTGCCAGCAGTCGCTTGGTACTAGCGGGAGCTGATACGCAGTATTTT.

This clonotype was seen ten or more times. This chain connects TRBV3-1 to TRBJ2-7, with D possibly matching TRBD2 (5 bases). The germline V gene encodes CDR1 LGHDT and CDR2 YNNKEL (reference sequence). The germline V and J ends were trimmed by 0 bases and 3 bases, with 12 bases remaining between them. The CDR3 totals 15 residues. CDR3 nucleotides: TGTGCCAGCAGCCAAGATCGAGTGGGAGTCTACGAGCAGTACTTC. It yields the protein CASSQDRVGVYEQYF.

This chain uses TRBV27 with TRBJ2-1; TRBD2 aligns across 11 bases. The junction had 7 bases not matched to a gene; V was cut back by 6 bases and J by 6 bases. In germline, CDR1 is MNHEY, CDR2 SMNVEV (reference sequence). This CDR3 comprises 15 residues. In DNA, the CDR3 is TGTGCCAGCAGCCCCGGGACTAGCGGCCTCAATGAGCAGTTCTTC. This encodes CASSPGTSGLNEQFF.

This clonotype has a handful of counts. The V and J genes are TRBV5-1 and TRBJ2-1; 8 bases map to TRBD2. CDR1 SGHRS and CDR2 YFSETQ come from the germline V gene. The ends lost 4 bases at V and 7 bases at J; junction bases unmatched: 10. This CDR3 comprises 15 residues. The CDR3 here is CASSPGGSGSNEQFF. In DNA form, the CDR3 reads TGCGCCAGCAGCCCCGGGGGGAGCGGGAGTAATGAGCAGTTCTTC.

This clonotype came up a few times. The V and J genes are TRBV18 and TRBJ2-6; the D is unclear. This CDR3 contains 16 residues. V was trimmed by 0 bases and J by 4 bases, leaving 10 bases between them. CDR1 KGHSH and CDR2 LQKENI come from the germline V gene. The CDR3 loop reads CASSPPKGSGANVLTF. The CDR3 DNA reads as TGTGCCAGCTCACCACCGAAGGGATCAGGGGCCAACGTCCTGACTTTC.

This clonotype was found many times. The CDR3 DNA reads as TGTGCCAGCAGGCCTCAGACAGGACCGAACTACGAGCAGTACTTC. Amino acids: CASRPQTGPNYEQYF. V usage is TRBV12-3 or TRBV12-4 and J usage is TRBJ2-7, with D perhaps TRBD1 (6 bases). The CDR3 runs 15 residues. V was trimmed by 6 bases and J by 3 bases, leaving 18 bases between them.

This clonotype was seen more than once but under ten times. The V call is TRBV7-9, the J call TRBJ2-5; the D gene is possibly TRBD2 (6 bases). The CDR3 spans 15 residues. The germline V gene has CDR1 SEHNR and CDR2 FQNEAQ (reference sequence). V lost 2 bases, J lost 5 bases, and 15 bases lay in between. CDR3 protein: CASSLTVGGMETQYF. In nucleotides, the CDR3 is TGTGCCAGCAGCTTAACCGTGGGGGGTATGGAGACCCAGTACTTC.

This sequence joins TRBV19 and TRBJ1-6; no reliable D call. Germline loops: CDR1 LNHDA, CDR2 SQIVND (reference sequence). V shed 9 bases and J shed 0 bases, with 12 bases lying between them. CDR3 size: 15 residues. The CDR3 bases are TGTGCCAGAGGATTAGTGGACTCCTATAATTCACCCCTCCACTTT. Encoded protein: CARGLVDSYNSPLHF.

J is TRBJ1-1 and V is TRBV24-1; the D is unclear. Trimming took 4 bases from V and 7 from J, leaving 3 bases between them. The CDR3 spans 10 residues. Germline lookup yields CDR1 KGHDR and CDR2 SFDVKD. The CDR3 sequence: CATSEREAFF. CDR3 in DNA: TGTGCCACCAGTGAGCGTGAAGCTTTCTTT.

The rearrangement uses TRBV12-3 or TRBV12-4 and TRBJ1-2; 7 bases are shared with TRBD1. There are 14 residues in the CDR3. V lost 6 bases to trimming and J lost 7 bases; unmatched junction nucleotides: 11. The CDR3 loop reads CASSQNDRVGGYTF. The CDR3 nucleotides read TGTGCCAGCAGCCAAAACGACAGGGTGGGTGGCTACACCTTC.

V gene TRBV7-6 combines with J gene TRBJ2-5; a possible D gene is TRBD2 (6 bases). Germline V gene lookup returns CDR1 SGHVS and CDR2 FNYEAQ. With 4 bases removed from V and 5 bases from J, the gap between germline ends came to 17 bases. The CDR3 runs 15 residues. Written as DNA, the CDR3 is TGTGCCAGCAGCTCTGGCTTAGCGGCTGCGGAGACCCAGTACTTC. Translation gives CASSSGLAAAETQYF.

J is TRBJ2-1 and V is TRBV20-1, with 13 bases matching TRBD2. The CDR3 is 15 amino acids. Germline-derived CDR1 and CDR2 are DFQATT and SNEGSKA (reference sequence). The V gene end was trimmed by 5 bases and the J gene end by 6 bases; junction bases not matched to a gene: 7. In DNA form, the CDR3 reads TGCAGTGCTCAGGGACTAGCGGGACATAGCAATGAGCAGTTCTTC. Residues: CSAQGLAGHSNEQFF.

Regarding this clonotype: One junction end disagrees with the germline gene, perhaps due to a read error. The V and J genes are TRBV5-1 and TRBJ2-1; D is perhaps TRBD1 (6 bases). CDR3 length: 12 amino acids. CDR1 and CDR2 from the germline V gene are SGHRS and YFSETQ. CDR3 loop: CASAGQHNEQFF. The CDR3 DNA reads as TGTGCCAGCGCCGGACAGCACAATGAGCAGTTCTTC.

CDR3 region: CASSPELATYNEQFF. The CDR3 nucleotides read TGTGCCAGCTCCCCGGAACTAGCGACTTACAATGAGCAGTTCTTC. The chain is built from TRBV18 and TRBJ2-1; the match to TRBD2 covers 7 bases. The germline CDR1 and CDR2 sequences are KGHSH and LQKENI. The V gene end was trimmed by 6 bases and the J gene end by 4 bases; junction bases not matched to a gene: 9. The CDR3 spans 15 residues.

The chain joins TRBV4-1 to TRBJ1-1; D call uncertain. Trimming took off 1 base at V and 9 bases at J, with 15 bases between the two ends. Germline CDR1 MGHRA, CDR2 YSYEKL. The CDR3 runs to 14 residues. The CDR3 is CASSQAPGLGKAFF. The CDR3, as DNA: TGCGCCAGCAGCCAAGCCCCGGGTTTGGGAAAAGCTTTCTTT.

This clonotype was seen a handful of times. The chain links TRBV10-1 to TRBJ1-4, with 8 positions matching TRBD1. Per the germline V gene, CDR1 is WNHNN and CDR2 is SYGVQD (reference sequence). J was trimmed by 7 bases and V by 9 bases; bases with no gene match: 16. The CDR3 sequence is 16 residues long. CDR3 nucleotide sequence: TGCGCCAGGTTAGACAGGGGCCTTTGGTCTACTGAAAAACTGTTTTTT. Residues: CARLDRGLWSTEKLFF.

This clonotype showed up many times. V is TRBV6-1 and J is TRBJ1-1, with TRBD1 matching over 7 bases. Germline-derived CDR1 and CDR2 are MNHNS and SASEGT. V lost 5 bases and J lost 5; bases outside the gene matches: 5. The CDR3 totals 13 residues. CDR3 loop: CASSHQGGTEAFF. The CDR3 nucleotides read TGTGCCAGCAGTCACCAGGGGGGGACTGAAGCTTTCTTT.

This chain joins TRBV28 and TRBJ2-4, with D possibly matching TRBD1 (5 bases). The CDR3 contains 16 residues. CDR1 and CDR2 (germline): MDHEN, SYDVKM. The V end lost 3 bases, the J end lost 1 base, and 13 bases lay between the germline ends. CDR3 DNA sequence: TGTGCCAGCAGTTTTATGGGGCCGCTGGCCAAAAACATTCAGTACTTC. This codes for CASSFMGPLAKNIQYF. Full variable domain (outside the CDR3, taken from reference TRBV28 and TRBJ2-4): DVKVTQSSRYLVKRTGEKVFLECVQDMDHENMFWYRQDPGLGLRLIYFSYDVKMKEKGDIPEGYSVSREKKERFSLILESASTNQTSMYLCASSFMGPLAKNIQYFGAGTRLSVL.

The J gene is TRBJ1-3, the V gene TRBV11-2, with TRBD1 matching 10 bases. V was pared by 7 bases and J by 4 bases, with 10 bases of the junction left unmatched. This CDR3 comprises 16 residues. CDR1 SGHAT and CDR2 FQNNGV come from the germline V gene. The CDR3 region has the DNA TGTGCCAGCACCCCGTCGGGACAGGGGATGGGAAACACCATATATTTT. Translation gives CASTPSGQGMGNTIYF.

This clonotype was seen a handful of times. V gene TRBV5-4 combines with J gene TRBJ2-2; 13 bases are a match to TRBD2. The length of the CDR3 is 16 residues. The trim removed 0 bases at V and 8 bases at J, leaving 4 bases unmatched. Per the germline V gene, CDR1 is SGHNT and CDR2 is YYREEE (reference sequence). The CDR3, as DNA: TGTGCCAGCAGCTTGGAAGGACTAGCGGGAGAAGGGGAGCTGTTTTTT. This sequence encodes CASSLEGLAGEGELFF.